This T cell receptor (beta chain) was captured by sequencing in a study of preoperative IRX-2 immunotherapy in early breast cancer. Sequencing was performed with immunoSEQ multiplex PCR; in TCRdb, only in-frame clones are kept and a portion is missing. The sample consists of roughly 26,000 clones, around 90% of them appearing once. Trimming took 8 bases from V and 0 from J; bases not matched to a gene: 7. The CDR3 is 15 residues long. Germline CDR1 MNHNS, CDR2 SASEGT. The sample's treatment: preoperative locoregional IRX-2 cytokine immunotherapy. Preoperative locoregional IRX-2 cytokine immunotherapy was tested in the phase Ib source study.

This sample comprised tumor tissue, obtained after IRX-2 immunotherapy. This receptor was obtained from a human donor with breast cancer. The rearrangement links TRBV6-1 to TRBJ1-5; TRBD1 matches at 7 bases. CDR3 sequence: CASRDSVYSNQPQHF. Written as DNA, the CDR3 is TGTGCCAGCCGGGACAGCGTGTATAGCAATCAGCCCCAGCATTTT.